A selection of T cell receptor beta chains follows, all from one sample in a study of T cell changes during pregnancy in multiple sclerosis. Clones were read by immunoSEQ multiplex PCR, and TCRdb kept only the in-frame ones, dropping some. The data hold tens of thousands of clones, with 80% to 95% observed a single time. This material consisted of CD4+ T cells from peripheral blood mononuclear cells, taken before pregnancy. The receptors originated from a female donor with multiple sclerosis, enrolled in a pregnancy study. CDR3s include the opening cysteine and the closing phenylalanine or tryptophan. Fields, in order: D gene, J gene, clone size, V gene, CDR3 length, CDR3 protein, CDR3 DNA. A D gene is named only where the DNA matches it firmly. Clone sizes are given selectively: once, few, many, or a class where the clone is expanded.

>TRBD2|TRBJ2-3|.|TRBV5-1|16
CASSPLAGGNTDTQYF
TGCGCCAGCAGCCCCTTAGCGGGGGGAAACACAGATACGCAGTATTTT
>.|TRBJ2-3|.|TRBV7-9|14
CASSLGESTDTQYF
TGTGCCAGCAGCTTGGGCGAGAGCACAGATACGCAGTATTTT
>TRBD2|TRBJ2-3|.|TRBV6-4|15
CASSDRAGNTDTQYF
TGTGCCAGCAGTGATAGAGCGGGGAACACAGATACGCAGTATTTT
>.|TRBJ2-7|.|TRBV19|15
CASSIGATPSYEQYF
TGTGCCAGTAGTATAGGGGCTACCCCCTCCTACGAGCAGTACTTC
>.|TRBJ1-5|.|TRBV4-2|13
CASSHPGDQPQHF
TGTGCCAGCAGCCACCCGGGGGATCAGCCCCAGCATTTT
>.|TRBJ2-5|.|TRBV5-1|17
CASSLGNRDRAQETQYF
TGCGCCAGCAGCTTGGGGAACAGGGACCGAGCCCAAGAGACCCAGTACTTC
>TRBD1|TRBJ1-1|few|TRBV28|15
CASSPNRGRNTEAFF
TGTGCCAGCAGCCCCAACAGGGGGCGGAACACTGAAGCTTTCTTT
>.|TRBJ1-4|.|TRBV5-1|14
CASSYNVGGEKLFF
TGCGCCAGCAGTTACAACGTAGGGGGTGAAAAACTGTTTTTT
>.|TRBJ1-5|.|TRBV7-2|13
CASSSPGRPPQHF
TGTGCCAGCAGCTCCCCGGGTAGGCCACCCCAGCATTTT
>TRBD1|TRBJ1-2|.|TRBV7-3|17
CASSPKTGGASSYGYTF
TGTGCCAGCAGCCCTAAAACAGGGGGCGCGAGCTCCTATGGCTACACCTTC
>TRBD1|TRBJ1-1|.|TRBV2|12
CASSGDRGEAFF
TGTGCCAGCAGTGGGGACAGGGGTGAAGCTTTCTTT
>TRBD2|TRBJ2-7|.|TRBV6-6|16
CASSSGGLAGTYEQYF
TGTGCCAGCAGTTCGGGGGGACTAGCGGGTACCTACGAGCAGTACTTC
>TRBD2|TRBJ2-1|.|TRBV6-4|19
CASSDSGLAGGGSYNEQFF
TGTGCCAGCAGTGACTCTGGGCTAGCGGGGGGGGGCTCCTACAATGAGCAGTTCTTC
>TRBD2|TRBJ2-2|.|TRBV10-3|16
CAISVRAGGETGELFF
TGTGCCATCAGTGTTCGAGCGGGGGGGGAAACCGGGGAGCTGTTTTTT
>.|TRBJ1-5|.|TRBV21-1|18
CASSKGPRDSSSNQPQHF
TGTGCCAGCAGCAAAGGTCCCCGGGACAGCTCCAGCAATCAGCCCCAGCATTTT
>.|TRBJ2-7|.|TRBV11-2|16
CASSFNRLGHSYEQYF
TGTGCCAGCAGCTTTAACAGGTTGGGCCACTCCTACGAGCAGTACTTC
>.|TRBJ1-5|.|TRBV6-5|12
CASWHSNQPQHF
TGTGCCAGCTGGCATTCCAATCAGCCCCAGCATTTT
>TRBD2|TRBJ2-1|.|TRBV7-2|15
CASSPGLAPAGEQFF
TGTGCCAGCAGCCCTGGACTAGCGCCCGCTGGTGAGCAGTTCTTC
>TRBD2|TRBJ2-1|.|TRBV10-1|15
CASGTRLAGVNEQFF
TGCGCCAGCGGAACGAGGCTAGCGGGAGTCAATGAGCAGTTCTTC
>TRBD2|TRBJ2-3|once|TRBV2|15
CASGGLAGGTDTQYF
TGTGCCAGCGGGGGACTAGCGGGGGGCACAGATACGCAGTATTTT
>.|TRBJ1-4|.|TRBV6-4|15
CASSVQQGRNEKLFF
TGTGCCAGCAGTGTACAACAGGGAAGGAATGAAAAACTGTTTTTT
>TRBD1|TRBJ2-3|.|TRBV5-4|18
CASRPGQGNRGSTDTQYF
TGTGCCAGCAGACCGGGACAGGGGAATCGTGGTAGCACAGATACGCAGTATTTT
>TRBD1|TRBJ2-5|.|TRBV2|13
CAGTGAPQETQYF
TGTGCCGGCACAGGGGCCCCTCAAGAGACCCAGTACTTC
>.|TRBJ1-2|.|TRBV6-5|15
CASSYRGISGSGYTF
TGTGCCAGCAGTTACAGGGGGATTAGTGGTTCTGGCTACACCTTC
>.|TRBJ1-4|.|TRBV18|17
CASSPNTVLATNEKLFF
TGTGCCAGCTCACCGAATACAGTATTAGCAACTAATGAAAAACTGTTTTTT
>TRBD1|TRBJ1-2|.|TRBV29-1|15
CSVSYTGTGGLGYTF
TGCAGCGTATCTTACACCGGGACAGGGGGCCTCGGCTACACCTTC
>TRBD1|TRBJ2-7|.|TRBV12-5|16
CASGSPGTATSYEQYF
TGTGCTAGTGGTTCCCCCGGGACAGCGACTTCCTACGAGCAGTACTTC
>.|TRBJ2-3|once|TRBV5-1|15
CASWGWGAGTDTQYF
TGCGCCAGCTGGGGATGGGGCGCGGGGACAGATACGCAGTATTTT
>TRBD1|TRBJ1-2|.|TRBV7-3|14
CASSPSGTDYGYTF
TGTGCCAGCAGCCCCTCCGGGACAGACTATGGCTACACCTTC
>TRBD1|TRBJ2-6|.|TRBV27|17
CASAPRRGRGGANVLTF
TGTGCCAGCGCCCCCCGCAGGGGGAGAGGTGGGGCCAACGTCCTGACTTTC
>TRBD1|TRBJ2-1|.|TRBV7-8|12
CASSLDDRGRIF
TGTGCCAGCAGCTTAGATGACAGGGGAAGGATCTTC
>.|TRBJ1-3|.|TRBV28|16
CASSKFLGSSGNTIYF
TGTGCCAGCAGCAAGTTCCTTGGGAGCTCTGGAAACACCATATATTTT
>TRBD2|TRBJ2-7|.|TRBV7-9|16
CASSLSTSVSSYEQYF
TGTGCCAGCAGCCTTTCGACTAGCGTCAGCTCCTACGAGCAGTACTTC
>.|TRBJ1-5|few|TRBV19|15
CASSIMGGKGQPQHF
TGTGCCAGTAGTATTATGGGGGGAAAAGGACAGCCCCAGCATTTT
>.|TRBJ1-2|.|TRBV2|15
CASSGAYRAVGGYTF
TGTGCCAGCAGTGGGGCGTACAGGGCGGTTGGTGGCTACACCTTC
>TRBD1|TRBJ1-2|.|TRBV4-1|16
CASSHSLRDRDDGYTF
TGCGCCAGCAGCCATTCTCTCCGGGACAGGGATGATGGCTACACCTTC
>.|TRBJ1-1|.|TRBV14|20
CASSLKILFRDKRKGTEAFF
TGTGCCAGCAGCCTAAAAATCCTTTTCCGGGACAAGAGGAAGGGCACTGAAGCTTTCTTT
>.|TRBJ2-1|.|TRBV4-1|16
CASSQEGLALFREQFF
TGCGCCAGCAGCCAAGAGGGCCTAGCGCTTTTCCGTGAGCAGTTCTTC
>.|TRBJ2-7|.|TRBV2|12
CASSQGPYEQYF
TGTGCCAGCAGTCAGGGGCCCTACGAGCAGTACTTC
>TRBD2|TRBJ2-1|.|TRBV6-1|12
CASSLAGWEQFF
TGTGCCAGCAGTTTAGCGGGCTGGGAGCAGTTCTTC
>.|TRBJ2-2|.|TRBV6-5|13
CASSSITTGELFF
TGTGCCAGCAGTTCCATAACAACCGGGGAGCTGTTTTTT
>TRBD1|TRBJ1-6|.|TRBV7-9|13
CASSRQGDSPLHF
TGTGCCAGCAGCCGACAGGGAGATTCACCCCTCCACTTT
>TRBD2|TRBJ2-1|.|TRBV18|14
CASSLAGTSNEQFF
TGTGCCAGCTCTTTAGCGGGAACCTCCAATGAGCAGTTCTTC
>TRBD1|TRBJ1-2|.|TRBV5-4|14
CASSPTGGGYGYTF
TGTGCCAGCAGCCCCACAGGGGGCGGATATGGCTACACCTTC
>TRBD2|TRBJ2-3|.|TRBV5-1|17
CASSLLGGGGSTDTQYF
TGCGCCAGCAGCTTGCTCGGCGGGGGGGGAAGCACAGATACGCAGTATTTT
>TRBD1|TRBJ2-7|.|TRBV10-3|14
CAISESWDRAEQYF
TGTGCCATCAGTGAGTCGTGGGACAGGGCAGAGCAGTACTTC
>TRBD1|TRBJ1-1|.|TRBV7-9|17
CASSLLGGQGRNTEAFF
TGTGCCAGCAGCTTGTTAGGGGGACAGGGGAGGAACACTGAAGCTTTCTTT
>.|TRBJ1-3|.|TRBV18|14
CASSPLGQFVTIYF
TGTGCCAGCTCACCATTGGGGCAGTTCGTCACCATATATTTT
>.|TRBJ2-3|.|TRBV9|18
CASSVEIRPMGLTDTQYF
TGTGCCAGCAGCGTAGAGATCCGGCCAATGGGCCTTACAGATACGCAGTATTTT